The 28 T cell receptor beta chains listed next were all sequenced from one sample in a study of blood T cell repertoires in COVID-19. Sequenced by immunoSEQ multiplex PCR; TCRdb stores in-frame clones only, minus some. In the table there are approximately 260,000 clones, about 88% of which are singletons. The sample was peripheral blood. Source of these receptors: a man younger than 30 with active or convalescent COVID-19.

This chain joins TRBV30 and TRBJ2-1; D possibly corresponds to TRBD1 (5 bases). The V gene's germline CDR1 is GTSNPN and CDR2 SVGIG (reference sequence). The CDR3 consists of 12 residues. The V and J ends lost 2 bases and 9 bases respectively, with 11 bases between them. CDR3 coding DNA: TGTGCCTGGAGTCTGGGGCAGACTGAGCAGTTCTTC. This translates into CAWSLGQTEQFF. The whole variable domain, remainder taken from reference TRBV30 and TRBJ2-1, is SQTIHQWPATLVQPVGSPLSLECTVEGTSNPNLYWYRQAAGRGLQLLFYSVGIGQISSEVPQNLSASRPQDRQFILSSKKLLLSDSGFYLCAWSLGQTEQFFGPGTRLTVL.

V is TRBV19 and J is TRBJ2-7; 9 bases fit TRBD1. V was pared by 6 bases and J by 3 bases, with 9 bases of the junction left unmatched. The CDR3 covers 15 residues. Germline V CDR1 and CDR2: LNHDA, SQIVND (reference sequence). The CDR3 spells CASRFGTGSLYEQYF. Written as DNA, the CDR3 is TGTGCCAGTAGATTCGGGACAGGGTCCCTCTACGAGCAGTACTTC.

This clone was picked up a small number of times. The chain is built from TRBV19 and TRBJ2-5; a possible D gene is TRBD2 (5 bases). The germline V and J ends were trimmed by 2 bases and 3 bases, with 7 bases remaining between them. This CDR3 has 13 amino acids. Germline V gene lookup returns CDR1 LNHDA and CDR2 SQIVND (reference sequence). CDR3 coding DNA: TGTGCCAGTAGTATATCGGGGAAAGAGACCCAGTACTTC. Translating it yields CASSISGKETQYF.

V usage is TRBV30 and J usage is TRBJ2-3; 10 bases agree with TRBD1. Germline CDR1 GTSNPN, CDR2 SVGIG (reference sequence). Trimming cost V 1 base and J 6 bases; bases outside gene matches: 10. This CDR3 is 16 amino acids long. The CDR3 sequence: CAWSAGQGGFRDTQYF. CDR3 nucleotide sequence: TGTGCCTGGAGTGCCGGACAGGGGGGTTTCAGGGATACGCAGTATTTT.

This rearrangement joins TRBV6-5 to TRBJ2-5; TRBD2 matches 10 bases. Looked up from germline, CDR1 is MNHEY and CDR2 is SVGAGI. Losses at the gene ends were 6 bases for V and 2 bases for J; bases not matched to a gene: 6. There are 15 residues in the CDR3. CDR3 DNA: TGTGCCAGCAGCCGGGGGACTAGCGAACAAGAGACCCAGTACTTC. This encodes CASSRGTSEQETQYF.

The J gene is TRBJ2-1, the V gene TRBV7-7; 8 nucleotides agree with TRBD2. Germline values: CDR1 SSHAT, CDR2 FNYEAQ (reference sequence). This CDR3 is 13 amino acids long. J gave up 6 bases and V 3 bases, and 1 base lay outside the gene matches. The CDR3 bases are TGTGCCAGCAGCTTGGGACTAGGCAATGAGCAGTTCTTC. This gives the protein CASSLGLGNEQFF.

The rearrangement links TRBV11-3 to TRBJ2-5; 10 nucleotides match TRBD1. This CDR3 has 21 residues. V lost 0 bases to trimming and J lost 1 base; unmatched junction nucleotides: 17. Germline V lookup: CDR1 SGHNT, CDR2 YENEEA. The CDR3 here is CASSLETGTGVLAQIQETQYF. CDR3 in DNA: TGTGCCAGCAGCTTAGAGACCGGGACAGGGGTCCTTGCGCAAATCCAAGAGACCCAGTACTTC.

The rearrangement links TRBV7-9 to TRBJ1-2, with 8 bases matching TRBD1. This CDR3 is 13 amino acids long. CDR1 is SEHNR and CDR2 is FQNEAQ in the germline V gene (reference sequence). The trim removed 5 bases at V and 6 bases at J, leaving 5 bases unmatched. This chain's CDR3 is CASSRQGSNGYTF. In DNA form, the CDR3 reads TGTGCCAGCAGCAGACAGGGGTCGAATGGCTACACCTTC.

CDR3: CAWSVGGGFETQYF. In DNA form, the CDR3 reads TGTGCCTGGAGTGTAGGTGGCGGGTTTGAGACCCAGTACTTC. V is TRBV30 and J is TRBJ2-5; tentatively, D is TRBD2 (5 bases). The ends were cut back, 0 bases at V and 5 bases at J, with 13 bases in the middle. CDR3 length: 14 amino acids. Germline V gene lookup returns CDR1 GTSNPN and CDR2 SVGIG (reference sequence).

This clone appeared once. The chain employs TRBV9 and TRBJ2-5, with 8 bases fitting TRBD2. Trimming cost V 2 bases and J 5 bases; bases outside gene matches: 5. The CDR3 length is 14 residues. CDR1 and CDR2 (germline): SGDLS, YYNGEE. This chain's CDR3 is CASSVGTSGETQYF. CDR3 in DNA: TGTGCCAGCAGCGTGGGGACTAGTGGGGAGACCCAGTACTTC.

This chain joins TRBV4-2 and TRBJ1-1; tentative D call: TRBD1 (5 bases). The CDR3 spans 14 residues. Germline V gene data show CDR1 as LGHNA and CDR2 as YNFKEQ. Trimming cost V 0 bases and J 6 bases, with 11 bases left between them. DNA of the CDR3: TGTGCCAGCAGCCAAGAAGGGGCGGGGTCTGAAGCTTTCTTT. Protein: CASSQEGAGSEAFF.

J is TRBJ2-2 and V is TRBV9, with D perhaps matching TRBD1 (6 bases). This CDR3 region has 15 residues. Germline V gene sequence: CDR1 SGDLS, CDR2 YYNGEE. Trimming removed 4 bases from V and 0 bases from J, with 10 bases in between. CDR3 region: CASSLRQANTGELFF. The CDR3 nucleotides are TGTGCCAGCAGCCTTCGACAGGCGAACACCGGGGAGCTGTTTTTT.

V and J are TRBV2 and TRBJ2-5; D might be TRBD2 (6 bases). The CDR3 consists of 14 residues. Trimming stripped 4 bases from V and 6 bases from J, with 15 bases between. Per the germline V gene, CDR1 is SNHLY and CDR2 is FYNNEI. The CDR3 DNA sequence: TGTGCCAGCAGTGGGGGGGACCCCGGGCAGACCCAGTACTTC. Protein: CASSGGDPGQTQYF.

This clone was recorded many times. CDR3 in amino acids: CASSPSSGGAITDTQYF. The CDR3 nucleotides read TGTGCCAGCAGCCCCTCTAGCGGGGGGGCCATCACAGATACGCAGTATTTT. V gene TRBV5-4 combines with J gene TRBJ2-3, with TRBD2 identical over 12 bases. The CDR3 loop spans 17 amino acids. Germline values: CDR1 SGHNT, CDR2 YYREEE (reference sequence). V was clipped by 4 bases and J by 2 bases; unmatched bases: 8.

This clone showed up just once. V is TRBV6-5 and J is TRBJ1-5; weak D call: TRBD1 (5 bases). The CDR3 totals 15 residues. Trimming cost V 7 bases and J 7 bases, with 20 bases left between them. Germline CDR1 reads MNHEY; CDR2 reads SVGAGI. The CDR3 DNA follows: TGTGCCAGCACATCCAGGGAGGCAGATCGGCAGCCCCAGCATTTT. Its protein is CASTSREADRQPQHF.

This clone appeared a single time. The chain recombines TRBV19 with TRBJ1-6; 8 bases map to TRBD1. From germline, CDR1 is LNHDA and CDR2 SQIVND (reference sequence). The V segment lost 7 bases and the J segment 7 bases; nucleotides outside the gene matches: 6. This CDR3 contains 14 residues. CDR3 sequence: CASTRDRWNSPLHF. CDR3 coding DNA: TGTGCCAGTACGAGGGACAGGTGGAATTCACCCCTCCACTTT.

This chain joins TRBV6-6 and TRBJ2-7; no reliable D call. There are 13 residues in the CDR3. The ends were cut back, 6 bases at V and 2 bases at J, with 11 bases in the middle. CDR1 MNHNY and CDR2 SVGAGI come from the germline V gene (reference sequence). CDR3 loop: CASRKPQTYEQYF. The CDR3 nucleotides read TGTGCCAGCAGAAAGCCACAGACCTACGAGCAGTACTTC.

The V gene is TRBV24-1, the J gene TRBJ1-4, with 7 bases identical to TRBD1. Germline V gives CDR1 KGHDR, CDR2 SFDVKD. Unmatched junction bases numbered 2, after V lost 2 bases and J lost 3 bases. The CDR3 runs 15 residues. As DNA, the CDR3 is TGTGCCACCAGTGATTCCGGGACAGCTAATGAAAAACTGTTTTTT. It specifies CATSDSGTANEKLFF.

J is TRBJ2-1 and V is TRBV7-9; D possibly corresponds to TRBD2 (5 bases). Trimming left V 5 bases short and J 3 bases short, with 11 bases between. The CDR3 is 14 amino acids. The germline CDR1 and CDR2 sequences are SEHNR and FQNEAQ (reference sequence). CDR3 protein: CASSPSGIYNEQFF. For the CDR3, the DNA is TGTGCCAGCAGCCCCAGCGGAATCTACAATGAGCAGTTCTTC.

The J gene is TRBJ1-5, the V gene TRBV29-1, with 8 bases lining up with TRBD1. This CDR3 has 13 residues. V dropped 6 bases and J dropped 5; count of bases not matched to a gene: 6. The germline gives CDR1 SQVTM, CDR2 ANQGSEA. Written as DNA, the CDR3 is TGCAGCGTCGCCCAGGGGGCCCATCAGCCCCAGCATTTT. This gives the protein CSVAQGAHQPQHF.

J is TRBJ2-1 and V is TRBV5-1; 8 bases agree with TRBD2. The germline V gene encodes CDR1 SGHRS and CDR2 YFSETQ. CDR3 size: 19 residues. V lost 3 bases, J lost 4 bases, and 18 bases stayed unmatched. The CDR3 DNA sequence: TGCGCCAGCAGCTACGGACATTACTTTACTAGCGGAAATTACAATGAGCAGTTCTTC. It yields the protein CASSYGHYFTSGNYNEQFF.

The rearrangement uses TRBV19 and TRBJ2-3; TRBD1 matches 9 bases. J gave up 2 bases and V 11 bases, and 5 bases lay outside the gene matches. This CDR3 region has 13 residues. Germline V gene data show CDR1 as LNHDA and CDR2 as SQIVND (reference sequence). CDR3 nucleotides: TGTGCCGTCCGGGACAGGGTCACAGATACGCAGTATTTT. Amino acid sequence: CAVRDRVTDTQYF.

V is TRBV18 and J is TRBJ1-3, with 7 nucleotides matching TRBD1. This CDR3 comprises 19 residues. V lost 1 base and J lost 3; bases outside the gene matches: 15. The germline CDR1 and CDR2 sequences are KGHSH and LQKENI. CDR3 nucleotide sequence: TGTGCCAGCTCACCACTGAGGACAGGAGGGCCTCCCGGTGGAAACACCATATATTTT. Residues: CASSPLRTGGPPGGNTIYF.

J is TRBJ1-3 and V is TRBV19; perhaps TRBD1 as D (5 bases). V lost 2 bases, J lost 1 base, and 15 bases lay in between. Germline V lookup: CDR1 LNHDA, CDR2 SQIVND (reference sequence). CDR3 length equals 17 residues. The CDR3 reads CASSILAGKGSGNTIYF. CDR3 DNA sequence: TGTGCCAGTAGTATATTGGCAGGGAAAGGGTCTGGAAACACCATATATTTT.

This clone has only one observation. This rearrangement joins TRBV5-4 to TRBJ1-2; 7 nucleotides line up with TRBD1. The CDR3 has 14 amino acids. Germline-derived CDR1 and CDR2 are SGHNT and YYREEE (reference sequence). J was trimmed by 3 bases and V by 4 bases; bases with no gene match: 6. The CDR3 DNA follows: TGTGCCAGCAGCCCTGGACAGGCGGACTATGGCTACACCTTC. Translating it yields CASSPGQADYGYTF.

This clone was counted only a few times. This chain uses TRBV5-4 with TRBJ1-1, with D perhaps TRBD1 (5 bases). Trimming shortened V by 6 bases and J by 3 bases, and 21 bases separated the two germline ends. The germline gives CDR1 SGHNT, CDR2 YYREEE (reference sequence). The CDR3 consists of 16 residues. The CDR3 sequence: CASNAGGSLLDTEAFF. For the CDR3, the DNA is TGTGCCAGCAACGCGGGGGGAAGTCTTCTGGACACTGAAGCTTTCTTT.

This clone was counted a single time. The J gene is TRBJ2-5, the V gene TRBV27, with D possibly being TRBD2 (5 bases). Trimming removed 5 bases at V and 1 base at J, with 17 bases between. The CDR3 is made up of 16 amino acids. Per the germline V gene, CDR1 is MNHEY and CDR2 is SMNVEV (reference sequence). The CDR3 loop reads CASSPQLEVAQETQYF. As DNA, the CDR3 is TGTGCCAGCAGTCCACAACTAGAAGTGGCCCAAGAGACCCAGTACTTC.

This chain joins TRBV5-1 and TRBJ2-3; 9 bases map to TRBD1. V dropped 2 bases and J dropped 6; count of bases not matched to a gene: 13. The CDR3 sequence is 17 residues long. Germline V gene lookup returns CDR1 SGHRS and CDR2 YFSETQ. The CDR3 bases are TGCGCCAGCAGCTTTATGTGGGACAGGGAAATTTCGGATACGCAGTATTTT. Its protein product is CASSFMWDREISDTQYF.